The source of this T cell receptor beta chain is a study of cytomegalovirus exposure and HLA in healthy donors. The study ran its PCR with 60 Vbeta and 13 Jbeta primers. The data were produced by immunoSEQ multiplex PCR, yet TCRdb's version contains in-frame clones alone and is incomplete. The sample lists over 110,000 clones; roughly 74% were seen once. Only one count was recorded for this clone. The CDR3 is 12 residues long. V lost 3 bases to trimming and J lost 9 bases, with 10 bases between them. Germline CDR1 SGHDT, CDR2 YYEEEE. The receptor was derived from a woman in her thirties or forties in good health and CMV-seropositive. The chain has TRBV5-6 and TRBJ1-5; D gene unclear. The sample taken for sequencing was PBMCs. The CDR3 loop is CASSYAFGPQHF. DNA for the CDR3: TGTGCCAGCAGCTACGCCTTCGGGCCCCAGCATTTT.